The 11 T cell receptor beta chains in this list originate from one sample, sequenced in a study of T-cell memory formation after mild COVID-19. TCRdb reprocessed the 5' RACE reads with MiXCR, giving one entry per CDR3 protein. The sample holds about 340,000 distinct CDR3 sequences, approximately 16% seen once. The sequenced sample consisted of PBMCs or a T cell subset sorted from them (not recorded which). These receptor sequences come from a man between 18 and 29 years old who had mild COVID-19 (a few samples of this study predate the infection). Cell type and time point are not known.

Regarding this clonotype: At one end the junction does not follow the germline gene, possibly because of a read error. The chain links TRBV7-7 to TRBJ2-1, with D possibly matching TRBD1 (6 bases). The CDR3 totals 15 residues. Germline-derived CDR1 and CDR2 are SSHAT and FNYEAQ (reference sequence). The CDR3 nucleotides read TGTGCTAGCAGTCCTCACTCCGGACAGTACAATGAGCAGTTCTTC. Amino acid sequence: CASSPHSGQYNEQFF.

This chain joins TRBV5-1 and TRBJ2-1; D call uncertain. V was shortened by 0 bases and J by 5 bases, with 9 bases between the two germline ends. The CDR3 contains 14 residues. Germline CDR1 and CDR2: SGHRS and YFSETQ. The CDR3 sequence is CASSLDASHNEQFF. For the CDR3, the DNA is TGCGCCAGCAGCTTGGATGCGTCCCACAATGAGCAGTTCTTC.

The V and J genes are TRBV7-9 and TRBJ2-7, with D maybe TRBD1 (6 bases). This CDR3 is built from 12 residues. V was shortened by 5 bases and J by 6 bases, with 11 bases between the two germline ends. Looked up from germline, CDR1 is SEHNR and CDR2 is FQNEAQ (reference sequence). DNA for the CDR3: TGTGCCAGCAGCACAACAGGGTTCGAGCAGTACTTC. Translated: CASSTTGFEQYF.

This clonotype has just a few counts. V usage is TRBV3-1 and J usage is TRBJ2-3, with a tentative D call TRBD2 (6 bases). Trimming removed 2 bases from V and 4 bases from J, with 19 bases in between. Germline CDR1 and CDR2: LGHDT and YNNKEL (reference sequence). This CDR3 spans 17 amino acids. The CDR3 nucleotides are TGTGCCAGCAGCCAAAGGGCTAGCGTGGTTTGGGCAGATACGCAGTATTTT. Translated: CASSQRASVVWADTQYF.

This clonotype came up a few times. This chain uses TRBV7-9 with TRBJ1-3; 7 bases are a match to TRBD1. The CDR3 length is 16 residues. V lost 3 bases, J lost 4 bases, and 9 bases stayed unmatched. Germline V gene data show CDR1 as SEHNR and CDR2 as FQNEAQ (reference sequence). CDR3 in DNA: TGTGCCAGCAGCTTTCCGGGACAGACGATCGGAAACACCATATATTTT. Protein: CASSFPGQTIGNTIYF.

The rearrangement joins TRBV4-1 to TRBJ2-5, with a weak D call TRBD1 (6 bases). The germline V gene has CDR1 MGHRA and CDR2 YSYEKL. CDR3 size: 14 residues. V lost 3 bases and J 5 bases, leaving 13 bases between the germline ends. The CDR3 bases are TGCGCCAGCAGCCAGACGGCAGGGGACGAGACCCAGTACTTC. Translated, it gives CASSQTAGDETQYF.

This clonotype was counted at least ten times. The chain recombines TRBV7-2 with TRBJ2-2; the D gene is possibly TRBD1 (6 bases). Per the germline V gene, CDR1 is SGHTA and CDR2 is FQGNSA. V lost 3 bases to trimming and J lost 5 bases, with 13 bases between them. This CDR3 contains 15 residues. CDR3 loop: CASSFLPGETGELFF. The CDR3 DNA reads TGTGCCAGCAGCTTTTTACCAGGGGAAACCGGGGAGCTGTTTTTT.

This clonotype was detected a few times. The V gene is TRBV28, the J gene TRBJ2-2; 9 nucleotides match TRBD1. The CDR3 is 16 residues long. The V segment lost 10 bases and the J segment 4 bases; nucleotides outside the gene matches: 13. The germline gives CDR1 MDHEN, CDR2 SYDVKM. The CDR3 loop is CATPRDRDSSTGELFF. The CDR3 DNA reads TGTGCCACCCCACGGGACAGGGATTCGAGCACCGGGGAGCTGTTTTTT.

There are a few counts of this clonotype. The chain employs TRBV20-1 and TRBJ1-1; D gene unclear. The V gene lost 2 bases and the J gene lost 0 bases, with 10 bases spanning the gap. Germline lookup yields CDR1 DFQATT and CDR2 SNEGSKA (reference sequence). The CDR3 length is 14 residues. The CDR3: CSARTRGMNTEAFF. For the CDR3, the DNA is TGCAGTGCTAGAACGAGAGGGATGAACACTGAAGCTTTCTTT.

This chain links TRBV10-2 with TRBJ2-2; D ambiguous. The V gene lost 3 bases and the J gene lost 4 bases, with 6 bases spanning the gap. Germline V CDR1 and CDR2: WSHSY, SAAADI. CDR3 length equals 13 residues. CDR3 amino acids: CASSDFGTGELFF. The CDR3 region has the DNA TGCGCCAGCAGTGATTTCGGCACCGGGGAGCTGTTTTTT.

The table lists this clonotype with a few counts. This chain joins TRBV6-5 and TRBJ2-1, with 8 nucleotides matching TRBD2. J gave up 3 bases and V 7 bases, and 11 bases lay outside the gene matches. The CDR3 covers 16 residues. Germline-derived CDR1 and CDR2 are MNHEY and SVGAGI. This chain's CDR3 is CASMTFGLAGYNEQFF. Here the CDR3 DNA reads TGTGCCAGCATGACCTTCGGGCTAGCGGGCTACAATGAGCAGTTCTTC.